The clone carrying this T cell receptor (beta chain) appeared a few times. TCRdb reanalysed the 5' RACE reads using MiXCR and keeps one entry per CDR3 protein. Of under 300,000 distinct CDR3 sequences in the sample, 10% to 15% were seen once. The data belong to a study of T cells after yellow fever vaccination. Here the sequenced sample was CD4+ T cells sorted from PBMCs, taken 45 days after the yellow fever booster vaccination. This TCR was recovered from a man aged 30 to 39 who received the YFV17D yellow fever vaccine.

This chain's CDR3 is CSASRATGGAGGYTF. The CDR3 DNA reads TGCAGTGCTAGTCGCGCGACAGGGGGCGCAGGTGGCTACACCTTC. The rearrangement joins TRBV20-1 to TRBJ1-2; TRBD1 agrees at 10 bases. The CDR3 spans 15 residues. The germline V gene has CDR1 DFQATT and CDR2 SNEGSKA (reference sequence). V lost 3 bases, J lost 7 bases, and 11 bases stayed unmatched.